Below are 21 T cell receptor beta chains sequenced from a single sample in a study of blood T cell repertoires in COVID-19. The repertoire was sequenced with immunoSEQ multiplex PCR; TCRdb's copy has only in-frame clones and lacks some. The table has 65,000 to 90,000 clones, roughly four fifths seen once. Source material: peripheral blood. The receptor source for this set is a woman aged 60 to 75 with acute or convalescent COVID-19.

The chain has TRBV5-1 and TRBJ1-6; TRBD1 might be the D (5 bases). Germline CDR1 and CDR2: SGHRS and YFSETQ. The CDR3 has 17 residues. V lost 2 bases and J lost 0, with 12 bases in between. The CDR3 nucleotides read TGCGCCAGCAGCTTCTCGGGGGGAAGCTCCTATAATTCACCCCTCCACTTT. Its protein is CASSFSGGSSYNSPLHF.

The J gene is TRBJ2-3, the V gene TRBV5-5; TRBD2 is a possible D gene (7 bases). V was shortened by 4 bases and J by 0 bases, with 21 bases between the two germline ends. The CDR3 runs to 18 residues. Germline V CDR1 and CDR2: SGHKS, YYEKEE (reference sequence). The CDR3 bases are TGTGCCAGCAGCCAGTCTAGCGGAGGGGGGGCTAGCACAGATACGCAGTATTTT. Its translation is CASSQSSGGGASTDTQYF.

The chain joins TRBV29-1 to TRBJ1-5, with D possibly TRBD1 on 6 matching bases. Germline CDR1 SQVTM, CDR2 ANQGSEA. There are 14 residues in the CDR3. Trimming stripped 6 bases from V and 8 bases from J, with 20 bases between. The CDR3 spells CSVRPGGRGEPQHF. CDR3 nucleotides: TGCAGCGTCAGACCTGGGGGCCGGGGAGAGCCCCAGCATTTT.

This sequence joins TRBV5-1 and TRBJ2-7; 16 nucleotides match TRBD2. V trimming: 4 bases; J trimming: 6 bases; junction bases outside the gene matches: 7. This CDR3 contains 16 residues. Germline lookup yields CDR1 SGHRS and CDR2 YFSETQ. CDR3 residues: CASSGGTSGRAGEQYF. In nucleotides, the CDR3 is TGCGCCAGCAGCGGGGGGACTAGCGGGAGGGCCGGCGAGCAGTACTTC.

The V gene is TRBV10-3, the J gene TRBJ2-7; 10 bases match TRBD1. The CDR3 loop spans 14 amino acids. The germline CDR1 and CDR2 sequences are ENHRY and SYGVKD. The V gene end was trimmed by 3 bases and the J gene end by 4 bases; junction bases not matched to a gene: 3. The CDR3 bases are TGTGCCATCAGTGACGGACAGGGGGTTTACGAGCAGTACTTC. Translating it yields CAISDGQGVYEQYF.

V usage is TRBV9 and J usage is TRBJ1-2; D gene uncertain. Germline V gene lookup returns CDR1 SGDLS and CDR2 YYNGEE. With 3 bases removed from V and 5 bases from J, the gap between germline ends came to 14 bases. This CDR3 contains 14 residues. CDR3 nucleotide sequence: TGTGCCAGCAGCGGAGGATTTCGGCCGTATGGCTACACCTTC. It translates to CASSGGFRPYGYTF.

The chain has TRBV5-4 and TRBJ2-7; D is possibly TRBD1 (5 bases). The CDR3 runs to 15 residues. V lost 5 bases to trimming and J lost 6 bases, with 21 bases between them. Looked up from germline, CDR1 is SGHNT and CDR2 is YYREEE (reference sequence). CDR3 in DNA: TGTGCCAGCAGACCAAGAAATGTGGGTAGGGGCGAGCAGTACTTC. This encodes CASRPRNVGRGEQYF. The full variable domain, its missing parts supplied by reference TRBV5-4 and TRBJ2-7, is ETGVTQSPTHLIKTRGQQVTLRCSSQSGHNTVSWYQQALGQGPQFIFQYYREEENGRGNFPPRFSGLQFPNYSSELNVNALELDDSALYLCASRPRNVGRGEQYFGPGTRLTVT.

This chain uses TRBV7-9 with TRBJ2-5, with unresolved D. Germline values: CDR1 SEHNR, CDR2 FQNEAQ (reference sequence). Trimming removed 5 bases at V and 5 bases at J, with 18 bases between. The CDR3 has 15 residues. CDR3 coding DNA: TGTGCCAGCAGCCCCTCGGCGGTACCCAGTGAGACCCAGTACTTC. Translated: CASSPSAVPSETQYF.

V gene TRBV10-2 combines with J gene TRBJ2-1; possibly TRBD1 for D (6 bases). With 3 bases removed from V and 12 bases from J, the gap between germline ends came to 12 bases. Germline assignment: CDR1 WSHSY and CDR2 SAAADI. The CDR3 sequence is 12 residues long. The CDR3 bases are TGCGCCAGCAGTGAACTGGGGGCGCGGCAGTTCTTC. Translating it yields CASSELGARQFF.

The chain couples TRBV7-3 to TRBJ2-1; a weak D match, TRBD2 (6 bases). V lost 5 bases to trimming and J lost 1 base, with 24 bases between them. The CDR3 is 19 amino acids. Germline CDR1 and CDR2: SGHTA and FQGTGA. CDR3 DNA sequence: TGTGCCAGCAGCCCGTTAGGAGGGAGTTACTTAACTTCCTACAATGAGCAGTTCTTC. Translation gives CASSPLGGSYLTSYNEQFF.

DNA of the CDR3: TGTGCCAGCACCTCGGGGGTCAGGGACGGCTATGGCTACACCTTC. It yields the protein CASTSGVRDGYGYTF. The chain employs TRBV2 and TRBJ1-2; tentatively, D is TRBD1 (5 bases). Trimming took 7 bases from V and 4 from J, leaving 19 bases between them. In germline, CDR1 is SNHLY, CDR2 FYNNEI. The CDR3 runs to 15 residues.

The chain carries TRBV24-1 and TRBJ1-4; 7 positions agree with TRBD1. CDR1 and CDR2 (germline): KGHDR, SFDVKD. The CDR3 spans 14 residues. Germline trimming cut 3 bases from V and 9 bases from J; bases unmatched to any gene: 6. This CDR3 is CATSDGAGGQKLFF. CDR3 DNA sequence: TGTGCCACCAGTGATGGGGCAGGGGGTCAAAAACTGTTTTTT.

This clone has just a few counts. The chain is built from TRBV4-1 and TRBJ1-3, with D uncertain. CDR1 MGHRA and CDR2 YSYEKL come from the germline V gene. The CDR3 spans 15 residues. The V end was cut by 0 bases, the J end by 0 bases, with 6 bases between. This chain's CDR3 is CASSQDGASGNTIYF. The DNA of the CDR3 is TGCGCCAGCAGCCAAGATGGAGCCTCTGGAAACACCATATATTTT.

This clone has a handful of counts. The chain recombines TRBV4-2 with TRBJ1-5; 7 bases are a match to TRBD1. With 3 bases clipped from V and 0 bases from J, the junction kept 5 bases outside the gene matches. The CDR3 contains 16 residues. Germline loops: CDR1 LGHNA, CDR2 YNFKEQ. The chain's CDR3 is CASSQKTGSSNQPQHF. For the CDR3, the DNA is TGTGCCAGCAGCCAGAAGACAGGGAGTAGCAATCAGCCCCAGCATTTT.

Only one count was recorded for this clone. The gene calls are TRBV19 and TRBJ1-1; tentatively, D is TRBD1 (6 bases). CDR1 and CDR2 (germline): LNHDA, SQIVND (reference sequence). V was clipped by 5 bases and J by 5 bases, with 12 bases between them. This CDR3 is built from 13 residues. CDR3 DNA sequence: TGTGCCAGTAGTGCAATGCAGGGGACTGAAGCTTTCTTT. This sequence encodes CASSAMQGTEAFF.

The chain has TRBV6-5 and TRBJ2-5, with a weak D call TRBD2 (6 bases). Germline CDR1 MNHEY, CDR2 SVGAGI. V was cut by 9 bases and J by 13 bases, with 24 bases left in between. The CDR3 totals 13 residues. The CDR3 nucleotides read TGTGCCAGTCGTACAAAAGGCGGACTACAAACGTACTTC. Protein product: CASRTKGGLQTYF.

This chain uses TRBV5-5 with TRBJ1-5; the D is unclear. From germline, CDR1 is SGHKS and CDR2 YYEKEE (reference sequence). This CDR3 is 12 amino acids long. V lost 1 base to trimming and J lost 4 bases, with 3 bases between them. The CDR3 reads CASSLPNQPQHF. The CDR3 DNA is TGTGCCAGCAGCTTGCCAAATCAGCCCCAGCATTTT.

This rearrangement joins TRBV19 to TRBJ1-2; TRBD1 aligns across 8 bases. CDR3 length: 14 amino acids. Germline CDR1 is LNHDA and CDR2 is SQIVND (reference sequence). Germline trimming cut 5 bases from V and 3 bases from J; bases unmatched to any gene: 5. The CDR3 nucleotides read TGTGCCAGTAGTTCCAGGGGACAGGACTATGGCTACACCTTC. This encodes CASSSRGQDYGYTF.

J is TRBJ1-4 and V is TRBV27; the D is unclear. CDR3 size: 18 residues. Germline CDR1 and CDR2: MNHEY and SMNVEV (reference sequence). The V gene lost 6 bases and the J gene lost 5 bases, with 25 bases spanning the gap. This chain's CDR3 is CASSPSGMIGWINEKLFF. CDR3 coding DNA: TGTGCCAGCAGCCCCTCGGGGATGATCGGGTGGATAAATGAAAAACTGTTTTTT.

V and J are TRBV2 and TRBJ1-4; D may be TRBD1 (5 bases). CDR1 SNHLY and CDR2 FYNNEI come from the germline V gene. V lost 4 bases and J lost 1, with 7 bases in between. The CDR3 has 14 residues. CDR3 sequence: CASSGTRTNEKLFF. The CDR3 DNA is TGTGCCAGCAGTGGGACACGAACTAATGAAAAACTGTTTTTT.

V gene TRBV7-2 combines with J gene TRBJ2-7, with 7 bases aligning to TRBD2. CDR3 length equals 14 residues. After removal of 0 bases from V and 7 bases from J, the junction contained 6 bases not matched to a gene. CDR1 is SGHTA and CDR2 is FQGNSA in the germline V gene. CDR3 nucleotides: TGTGCCAGCAGCTTAGCGTGGACGGGGGGTGAGCAGTACTTC. Protein: CASSLAWTGGEQYF. Looking up the rest from reference TRBV7-2 and TRBJ2-7 gives the full variable domain: GAGVSQSPSNKVTEKGKDVELRCDPISGHTALYWYRQSLGQGLEFLIYFQGNSAPDKSGLPSDRFSAERTGGSVSTLTIQRTQQEDSAVYLCASSLAWTGGEQYFGPGTRLTVT.